This T cell receptor (beta chain) comes out of a study of blood T cell repertoires in COVID-19. Looking at the study overall: Donors in the United States, Italy and Spain gave samples during acute or convalescent COVID-19.

Source study methods: Estimation of nucleated cell counts relied on the amplification of reference gene primers. Sequencing used immunoSEQ multiplex PCR; TCRdb keeps in-frame clones, though not all of them. From that table come the V and J calls and clone size; the DNA was used to work out D and trimming. This table has about 33,000 clones, around four fifths appearing once. The CDR3 length is 17 residues. Germline-derived CDR1 and CDR2 are PRHDT and FYEKMQ (reference sequence). V lost 4 bases and J lost 1; bases outside the gene matches: 9. The sample was peripheral blood. The receptor was isolated from a man at least 80 years old with acute or convalescent COVID-19. V gene TRBV13 combines with J gene TRBJ1-1; TRBD1 agrees at 10 bases. The CDR3 protein is CASSSGDRGGANTEAFF. CDR3 in DNA: TGTGCCAGCAGCTCGGGGGACAGGGGCGGGGCGAACACTGAAGCTTTCTTT.